This T cell receptor beta chain comes out of a study of T cell repertoires in cytomegalovirus infection. Overall study: It was the public TCR beta signatures that indicated both CMV infection and matching HLA type.

The germline gives CDR1 ENHRY, CDR2 SYGVKD. V shed 6 bases and J shed 5 bases, with 23 bases lying between them. The CDR3 is 16 residues long. TCRdb redid the calling of the reads with MiXCR, one entry per CDR3 protein. Of around 500,000 distinct CDR3 sequences listed, under 45% are singletons. A remark on this clonotype: The target antigen is unknown.

Study results and caveats: People with CMV and the relevant HLA were identified by cumulative public TCR beta family frequency.

This sample comprised cultured PBMCs, obtained from culture after CMV antigen stimulation. V usage is TRBV10-3 and J usage is TRBJ2-7; maybe TRBD1 (6 bases). This clonotype originated in a human donor in good health (CMV status not recorded). Some clones in this sample may be carry-over from other donors' samples. Here the CDR3 DNA reads TGTGCCATCAGCCAAACCCTGGACAGTGGTAAGGACGAGCAGTACTTC. Its translation is CAISQTLDSGKDEQYF.